A selection of T cell receptor beta chains follows, all from one sample in a study of T cells in Graves' hyperthyroidism and ophthalmopathy. TCRdb re-called the multiplex PCR reads through MiXCR, storing one row per CDR3 protein. In the table there are 330,000 or so distinct CDR3 sequences, approximately 18% of which are singletons. The material sequenced was blood. These receptors came from a man in his fifties or sixties with Graves' ophthalmopathy. Each CDR3 is given with its conserved first and last residue. The D gene is left open where the match is weak. Clone size appears in some rows only: once, few, many, or a class for an expanded clone.

j_gene: TRBJ2-3
abundance: many
v_gene: TRBV7-2
d_gene: .
CDR3aa: CASSLESVTPSLAQYF
CDR3nt: TGTGCCAGCAGCTTAGAGTCGGTAACTCCAAGTTTGGCGCAGTATTTT

j_gene: TRBJ2-3
abundance: few
v_gene: TRBV7-8
d_gene: .
CDR3aa: CASSLEGPQDTQYF
CDR3nt: TGTGCCAGCAGCTTAGAGGGGCCTCAAGATACGCAGTATTTT

j_gene: TRBJ1-1
abundance: many
v_gene: TRBV28
d_gene: .
CDR3aa: CASSSRGGGIVEAFF
CDR3nt: TGTGCCAGCAGTTCACGGGGGGGGGGTATTGTGGAAGCTTTCTTT

j_gene: TRBJ2-3
abundance: many
v_gene: TRBV2
d_gene: .
CDR3aa: CASQTEQTDTQYF
CDR3nt: TGTGCCAGCCAGACAGAACAAACAGATACGCAGTATTTT

j_gene: TRBJ2-7
abundance: many
v_gene: TRBV11-2
d_gene: .
CDR3aa: CASSPLTAYEQYF
CDR3nt: TGTGCCAGCAGCCCGCTAACAGCCTACGAGCAGTACTTC

j_gene: TRBJ2-5
abundance: few
v_gene: TRBV13
d_gene: .
CDR3aa: CASSHQRMAQYF
CDR3nt: TGTGCCAGCAGCCACCAGCGGATGGCCCAGTACTTC

j_gene: TRBJ2-2
abundance: .
v_gene: TRBV15
d_gene: .
CDR3aa: CATSRDLGNTGELFF
CDR3nt: TGTGCCACCAGCAGAGATTTGGGGAACACCGGGGAGCTGTTTTTT

j_gene: TRBJ2-6
abundance: few
v_gene: TRBV5-1
d_gene: .
CDR3aa: CASSLVTGPGANVLTF
CDR3nt: TGCGCCAGCAGCTTGGTCACAGGGCCCGGGGCCAACGTCCTGACTTTC

j_gene: TRBJ2-3
abundance: few
v_gene: TRBV12-3/TRBV12-4
d_gene: TRBD2
CDR3aa: CASSSHGLAGADTQYF
CDR3nt: TGTGCCAGCAGTTCCCACGGACTAGCGGGAGCAGATACGCAGTATTTT

j_gene: TRBJ1-1
abundance: many
v_gene: TRBV3-1
d_gene: .
CDR3aa: CASSRGGVGNTEAFF
CDR3nt: TGTGCCAGCAGCCGGGGGGGGGTAGGGAACACTGAAGCTTTCTTT

j_gene: TRBJ1-5
abundance: .
v_gene: TRBV12-3/TRBV12-4
d_gene: TRBD1
CDR3aa: CASSTGTGVQPQHF
CDR3nt: TGTGCCAGCAGTACCGGGACAGGGGTTCAGCCCCAGCATTTT

j_gene: TRBJ2-5
abundance: .
v_gene: TRBV12-3/TRBV12-4
d_gene: TRBD2
CDR3aa: CASSFLPGLAGVETQYF
CDR3nt: TGTGCCAGCAGTTTCCTACCGGGACTAGCGGGAGTGGAGACCCAGTACTTC

j_gene: TRBJ2-3
abundance: .
v_gene: TRBV24-1
d_gene: TRBD2
CDR3aa: CATSLTSGSSSTQYF
CDR3nt: TGTGCCACCAGCTTGACTAGCGGGAGTTCCAGTACGCAGTATTTT

j_gene: TRBJ1-3
abundance: once
v_gene: TRBV28
d_gene: TRBD1
CDR3aa: CASTPGQGGSGNTIYF
CDR3nt: TGTGCCAGCACTCCTGGACAGGGGGGATCTGGAAACACCATATATTTT

j_gene: TRBJ2-5
abundance: .
v_gene: TRBV5-1
d_gene: .
CDR3aa: CASSLSPREKETQYF
CDR3nt: TGCGCCAGCAGCCTGTCCCCTAGGGAGAAAGAGACCCAGTACTTC

j_gene: TRBJ2-3
abundance: many
v_gene: TRBV2
d_gene: TRBD2
CDR3aa: CASSGLAQSTDTQYF
CDR3nt: TGTGCCAGCAGTGGACTAGCTCAGAGCACAGATACGCAGTATTTT

j_gene: TRBJ1-3
abundance: few
v_gene: TRBV28
d_gene: TRBD1
CDR3aa: CARQGERRNTIYF
CDR3nt: TGTGCCAGGCAGGGGGAGAGGCGGAACACCATATATTTT

j_gene: TRBJ1-2
abundance: few
v_gene: TRBV28
d_gene: TRBD1
CDR3aa: CALRDRSNYGYTF
CDR3nt: TGTGCTCTCCGGGACAGATCTAACTATGGCTACACCTTC

j_gene: TRBJ2-1
abundance: few
v_gene: TRBV6-1
d_gene: TRBD2
CDR3aa: CASRPPGGGLAGYNEQFF
CDR3nt: TGTGCCAGCAGACCCCCCGGAGGGGGACTAGCGGGTTACAATGAGCAGTTCTTC

j_gene: TRBJ2-5
abundance: .
v_gene: TRBV5-6
d_gene: .
CDR3aa: CASSLRRVEETQYF
CDR3nt: TGTGCCAGCAGCTTGAGGCGGGTGGAAGAGACCCAGTACTTC